A selection of T cell receptor beta chains follows, all from one sample in a study of shared clonotypes between healthy human individuals. Only in-frame clones appear in the TCRdb table, and some are missing; sequencing was by immunoSEQ multiplex PCR. Of fewer than 850,000 clones in the sample, less than 80% are singletons; the top ten hold roughly 1.8%. The sequenced sample consisted of memory CD4+ T cells sorted from blood. Receptor source: a woman in her twenties or thirties in good health. Both conserved end residues are part of each CDR3. Clone size is shown for a subset of rows, as once, few, many or a class of expanded clone.

J | V | size | CDR3
TRBJ1-1 | TRBV5-8 | . | CASSLPSYTNTEAFF
TRBJ2-7 | TRBV19 | once | CASSIERSYEQYF
TRBJ2-1 | TRBV7-3 | . | CASSPKTKSSYNEQFF
TRBJ2-5 | TRBV2 | few | CASTSQGLADQETQYF
TRBJ2-5 | TRBV5-1 | . | CASSYSSGSVTGDF
TRBJ2-3 | TRBV2 | . | CASSGPSPDTQYF
TRBJ2-7 | TRBV15 | . | CATRGYVQGRWYEQYF
TRBJ1-5 | TRBV28 | many | CASSDYGTGTNQPQHF
TRBJ2-7 | TRBV9 | . | CASGRQGYEQYF
TRBJ1-2 | TRBV5-1 | . | CASSQGGEDGYTF
TRBJ1-1 | TRBV19 | . | CASSTLDLNTEAFF
TRBJ1-4 | TRBV6-6 | . | CASSRGEDEKLFF
TRBJ1-2 | TRBV6-5 | . | CASSRLSLSGYTF
TRBJ1-5 | TRBV6-6 | . | CASSPTGGSNQPQHF
TRBJ2-7 | TRBV11-2 | few | CASTPGGRGSYEQYF
TRBJ2-2 | TRBV28 | few | CASSPPTGELFF
TRBJ2-7 | TRBV19 | . | CASSVRGAAYEQYF
TRBJ1-2 | TRBV27 | . | CASRMDRDLTAGYTF
TRBJ1-1 | TRBV7-2 | . | CASLGQWNTEAFF
TRBJ2-5 | TRBV4-1 | . | CASSQRTAQETQYF
TRBJ2-7 | TRBV5-5 | many | CASSLAVGPSYEQYF
TRBJ1-2 | TRBV4-2 | . | CASSSSGASGYTF
TRBJ2-7 | TRBV7-7 | . | CASSLGTATSYEQYF
TRBJ2-7 | TRBV11-2 | . | CASSLDLPSGTMDEQYF
TRBJ1-2 | TRBV6-5 | . | CASKRGSYGYTF
TRBJ1-3 | TRBV29-1 | . | CSVGETGAGNTIYF
TRBJ1-2 | TRBV2 | few | CASSDFPGTANYGYTF
TRBJ2-5 | TRBV14 | . | CASSPAAGGKTQYF
TRBJ2-7 | TRBV5-1 | . | CASSLLAGGSYEQYF
TRBJ2-3 | TRBV7-6 | many | CASSSEQGDTQYF